Below, 23 T cell receptor beta chains from the same sample are listed, as sequenced in a study of PD-1 blockade in classical Hodgkin lymphoma. All patients experienced relapse after autologous stem cell transplantation, and brentuximab vedotin exposure was variable. Clones were sequenced by immunoSEQ multiplex PCR, and TCRdb holds only the in-frame ones, with some missing. This table has roughly 40,000 clones, 87% appearing once. The input for sequencing was peripheral blood mononuclear cells (PBMCs), taken at baseline. All receptors derive from a human donor with classical Hodgkin lymphoma.

The gene calls are TRBV9 and TRBJ2-3; D unresolved. Trimming shortened V by 2 bases and J by 2 bases, and 12 bases separated the two germline ends. CDR3 length: 15 amino acids. Per germline, CDR1 SGDLS and CDR2 YYNGEE. The CDR3 DNA sequence: TGTGCCAGCAGCGTCGTGGGCTACCCCACAGATACGCAGTATTTT. Its translation is CASSVVGYPTDTQYF.

V gene TRBV4-2 combines with J gene TRBJ1-2; 7 bases are a match to TRBD1. CDR3 length: 15 amino acids. V lost 0 bases to trimming and J lost 6 bases; unmatched junction nucleotides: 7. The germline CDR1 and CDR2 sequences are LGHNA and YNFKEQ. DNA for the CDR3: TGTGCCAGCAGCCAAGATCCGGACAGGTCTCATGGCTACACCTTC. It is translated as CASSQDPDRSHGYTF.

This clone was picked up one time. The chain employs TRBV19 and TRBJ2-1, with 9 bases lining up with TRBD1. Germline assignment: CDR1 LNHDA and CDR2 SQIVND (reference sequence). The CDR3 covers 14 residues. V was clipped by 7 bases and J by 1 base; unmatched bases: 2. This chain's CDR3 is CASKGTGSYNEQFF. CDR3 nucleotide sequence: TGTGCCAGTAAAGGGACAGGGTCCTACAATGAGCAGTTCTTC.

The rearrangement joins TRBV13 to TRBJ2-5, with D uncertain. The CDR3 runs to 16 residues. Germline V CDR1 and CDR2: PRHDT, FYEKMQ (reference sequence). V was trimmed by 0 bases and J by 5 bases, leaving 16 bases between them. The CDR3 DNA sequence: TGTGCCAGCAGCTTAGGTTTCCCTTGGGGTACGGAGACCCAGTACTTC. This gives the protein CASSLGFPWGTETQYF. Variable domain in full (rest from reference TRBV13 and TRBJ2-5): AAGVIQSPRHLIKEKRETATLKCYPIPRHDTVYWYQQGPGQDPQFLISFYEKMQSDKGSIPDRFSAQQFSDYHSELNMSSLELGDSALYFCASSLGFPWGTETQYFGPGTRLLVL.

This rearrangement joins TRBV5-1 to TRBJ2-3; no clear D gene. The CDR3 is 14 amino acids. Trimming pared 4 bases from V and 0 bases from J, leaving 9 bases between. Germline lookup yields CDR1 SGHRS and CDR2 YFSETQ. The CDR3 sequence: CASSPGQSTDTQYF. CDR3 bases: TGCGCCAGCAGCCCGGGCCAGAGCACAGATACGCAGTATTTT.

This clone turned up a few times. The V call is TRBV6-6, the J call TRBJ2-5; a possible D gene is TRBD2 (5 bases). CDR3 length equals 14 residues. Trimming removed 8 bases at V and 4 bases at J, with 17 bases between. Germline CDR1 MNHNY, CDR2 SVGAGI (reference sequence). The CDR3 reads CASVGEASLETQYF. In DNA form, the CDR3 reads TGTGCCAGCGTAGGTGAGGCTAGCCTAGAGACCCAGTACTTC.

The chain couples TRBV7-9 to TRBJ2-7, with D unclear. CDR1 SEHNR and CDR2 FQNEAQ come from the germline V gene (reference sequence). The CDR3 spans 15 residues. The ends were cut back, 2 bases at V and 6 bases at J, with 17 bases in the middle. The CDR3 DNA reads as TGTGCCAGCAGCTTACCTACCCACGGCCTCGGCGAGCAGTACTTC. This translates into CASSLPTHGLGEQYF.

The chain is built from TRBV5-1 and TRBJ2-7, with 7 bases aligning to TRBD1. This CDR3 contains 15 residues. Germline CDR1 and CDR2: SGHRS and YFSETQ. The V segment lost 9 bases and the J segment 3 bases; nucleotides outside the gene matches: 15. CDR3 nucleotide sequence: TGCGCCACCTCACCTACCGGGACAGAACTCTACGAGCAGTACTTC. Translating gives CATSPTGTELYEQYF. Based on the CDR3 plus reference TRBV5-1 and TRBJ2-7, the full variable domain is KAGVTQTPRYLIKTRGQQVTLSCSPISGHRSVSWYQQTPGQGLQFLFEYFSETQRNKGNFPGRFSGRQFSNSRSEMNVSTLELGDSALYLCATSPTGTELYEQYFGPGTRLTVT.

The chain links TRBV28 to TRBJ1-2, with 7 bases that match TRBD1. Germline lookup yields CDR1 MDHEN and CDR2 SYDVKM. V gave up 6 bases and J gave up 5 bases; unmatched junction bases: 9. CDR3 length: 14 amino acids. In DNA, the CDR3 is TGTGCCAGCAGGGCAGGGGGACTCCCTTATGGCTACACCTTC. Amino acids: CASRAGGLPYGYTF.

The J gene is TRBJ2-3, the V gene TRBV4-3, with D perhaps TRBD1 or TRBD2 (5 bases each). CDR3 length equals 13 residues. Germline values: CDR1 LGHNA, CDR2 YSLEER. V was cut by 4 bases and J by 4 bases, with 9 bases left in between. The CDR3 sequence is CASSPTGPDTQYF. The CDR3 coding sequence is TGCGCCAGCAGCCCCACGGGACCAGATACGCAGTATTTT.

The rearrangement links TRBV5-5 to TRBJ2-5; D gene uncertain. The germline CDR1 and CDR2 sequences are SGHKS and YYEKEE (reference sequence). V shed 4 bases and J shed 1 base, with 5 bases lying between them. The CDR3 is 12 amino acids. The CDR3 reads CASSPSQETQYF. The CDR3 coding sequence is TGTGCCAGCAGCCCCTCCCAAGAGACCCAGTACTTC.

The J gene is TRBJ1-1, the V gene TRBV4-2; D ambiguous. This CDR3 is built from 14 residues. V lost 1 base and J lost 5, with 11 bases in between. From germline, CDR1 is LGHNA and CDR2 YNFKEQ. This CDR3 reads CASSQAGRGTEAFF. The CDR3 DNA reads as TGTGCCAGCAGCCAAGCGGGCCGTGGGACTGAAGCTTTCTTT.

This chain links TRBV6-5 with TRBJ2-7; D possibly corresponds to TRBD1 (5 bases). This CDR3 is 14 amino acids long. From germline, CDR1 is MNHEY and CDR2 SVGAGI. The V and J ends lost 0 bases and 3 bases respectively, with 9 bases between them. CDR3 sequence (DNA): TGTGCCAGCAGTTACTCGGGGCATAGCTACGAGCAGTACTTC. Translating it yields CASSYSGHSYEQYF.

The genes are TRBV7-6 and TRBJ2-3; 12 positions match TRBD2. The ends lost 5 bases at V and 3 bases at J; junction bases unmatched: 6. The CDR3 has 16 amino acids. From germline, CDR1 is SGHVS and CDR2 FNYEAQ. The CDR3 sequence: CASSPTGLAGTDTQYF. DNA of the CDR3: TGTGCCAGCAGCCCAACCGGACTAGCGGGAACAGATACGCAGTATTTT.

This chain joins TRBV6-5 and TRBJ2-1; D not resolved. This CDR3 is built from 13 residues. Germline CDR1 reads MNHEY; CDR2 reads SVGAGI. The V gene lost 6 bases and the J gene lost 6 bases, with 12 bases spanning the gap. The CDR3 nucleotides are TGTGCCAGCAGCAGAACAGTTTTCAATGAGCAGTTCTTC. Translated: CASSRTVFNEQFF.

The gene calls are TRBV7-8 and TRBJ2-7; 10 bases match TRBD2. The CDR3 is 15 residues long. Germline V gives CDR1 SGHVS, CDR2 FQNEAQ. Trimming cost V 2 bases and J 4 bases; bases outside gene matches: 5. CDR3 residues: CASSLLAGVFYEQYF. The CDR3 nucleotides are TGTGCCAGCAGCTTACTAGCGGGGGTATTTTACGAGCAGTACTTC.

The rearrangement uses TRBV19 and TRBJ1-5, with D tentatively TRBD1 (5 bases). V was trimmed by 0 bases and J by 4 bases, leaving 7 bases between them. Germline CDR1 LNHDA, CDR2 SQIVND (reference sequence). The CDR3 covers 14 residues. The CDR3 here is CASSIDRGNQPQHF. In nucleotides, the CDR3 is TGTGCCAGTAGTATAGATCGGGGGAATCAGCCCCAGCATTTT.

The rearrangement links TRBV2 to TRBJ1-2; 10 bases line up with TRBD1. Per the germline V gene, CDR1 is SNHLY and CDR2 is FYNNEI. The length of the CDR3 is 15 residues. V was pared by 0 bases and J by 4 bases, with 2 bases of the junction left unmatched. CDR3 DNA sequence: TGTGCCAGCAGTGAAGCGCGGACAGGGGGCTATGGCTACACCTTC. Its protein product is CASSEARTGGYGYTF.

This chain uses TRBV5-4 with TRBJ1-6, with 11 positions matching TRBD1. Per the germline V gene, CDR1 is SGHNT and CDR2 is YYREEE (reference sequence). Trimming at V came to 4 bases and at J to 8 bases, leaving 8 bases not matched to a gene. CDR3 length: 16 residues. The CDR3 nucleotides read TGTGCCAGCAGCCCAGGGACAGGGGGAAGGGATTCACCCCTCCACTTT. Protein: CASSPGTGGRDSPLHF.

This clone showed up just once. V is TRBV6-1 and J is TRBJ1-5; D is uncertain. The length of the CDR3 is 14 residues. The V end was cut by 10 bases, the J end by 1 base, with 14 bases between. Germline assignment: CDR1 MNHNS and CDR2 SASEGT. The CDR3: CATRPVWSNQPQHF. CDR3 nucleotide sequence: TGTGCCACCCGTCCGGTTTGGAGCAATCAGCCCCAGCATTTT.

The rearrangement uses TRBV4-3 and TRBJ1-4; D gene ambiguous. With 0 bases removed from V and 7 bases from J, the gap between germline ends came to 9 bases. CDR1 is LGHNA, CDR2 YSLEER, per germline. The CDR3 consists of 14 residues. CDR3 sequence (DNA): TGCGCCAGCAGCCAAGATATCGATGGTGAAAAACTGTTTTTT. It encodes CASSQDIDGEKLFF.

Here the CDR3 DNA reads TGTGCCTGGAGGGAGCGGAACACTGAAGCTTTCTTT. It is translated as CAWRERNTEAFF. This sequence joins TRBV30 and TRBJ1-1; unclear D gene. V lost 3 bases and J lost 1, with 6 bases in between. CDR1 is GTSNPN, CDR2 SVGIG, per germline (reference sequence). The CDR3 loop spans 12 amino acids. Filled out from reference TRBV30 and TRBJ1-1, the complete variable domain reads SQTIHQWPATLVQPVGSPLSLECTVEGTSNPNLYWYRQAAGRGLQLLFYSVGIGQISSEVPQNLSASRPQDRQFILSSKKLLLSDSGFYLCAWRERNTEAFFGQGTRLTVV.

The CDR3 DNA reads TGTGCCATCTACGGGGGGGCGAGAACCGGGGAGCTGTTTTTT. Protein sequence: CAIYGGARTGELFF. The gene calls are TRBV6-4 and TRBJ2-2, with TRBD2 matching over 8 bases. Losses at the gene ends were 10 bases for V and 5 bases for J; bases not matched to a gene: 9. CDR3 length equals 14 residues. The germline V gene encodes CDR1 MRHNA and CDR2 SNTAGT.